This T cell receptor (beta chain) was captured by sequencing in a study of early T cells in non-severe SARS-CoV-2 infection. In the library, individual cDNA molecules carried attached unique molecular identifiers. TCRdb re-derived calls from the 5' RACE reads in MiXCR, one entry per CDR3 protein. The sample records tens of thousands of distinct CDR3 sequences, about 10% being singletons. Germline V gene data show CDR1 as DFQATT and CDR2 as SNEGSKA (reference sequence). The CDR3 runs 14 residues. Losses at the gene ends were 7 bases for V and 5 bases for J; bases not matched to a gene: 11. The rearrangement links TRBV20-1 to TRBJ2-7, with TRBD2 matching 10 bases. Material: whole blood. The receptor comes from an adult who was a healthcare worker with PCR-confirmed SARS-CoV-2 infection or an uninfected control (not recorded which). The CDR3 loop reads CSVPRTSGIHEQYF. The CDR3 bases are TGCAGTGTCCCGAGGACTAGCGGAATCCACGAGCAGTACTTC.